This T cell receptor beta chain was obtained from a study of T cells in Graves' hyperthyroidism and ophthalmopathy. V dropped 3 bases and J dropped 7 bases, with 9 bases sitting between them. The length of the CDR3 is 12 residues. The germline V gene encodes CDR1 SGHTA and CDR2 FQGNSA. Each diagnosis drew on symptoms, thyroxine, TRAb, thyroid ultrasound and orbital computed tomography findings. RNA transcripts yielded amplified TCR beta CDR3 regions. Researchers ran a first-round RT-PCR on the TCR CDR3 using the HTBI primer set. TCRdb processed the multiplex PCR reads anew with MiXCR; each CDR3 protein has one entry. The sample lists about 610,000 distinct CDR3 sequences, 15% to 20% occurring once.

The source material was blood. The receptor was derived from a woman in her forties with Graves' ophthalmopathy. This chain uses TRBV7-2 with TRBJ1-1; a possible D gene is TRBD1 (5 bases). This CDR3 reads CASSLGPGEAFF. The CDR3, as DNA: TGTGCCAGCAGCTTGGGACCCGGTGAAGCTTTCTTT.